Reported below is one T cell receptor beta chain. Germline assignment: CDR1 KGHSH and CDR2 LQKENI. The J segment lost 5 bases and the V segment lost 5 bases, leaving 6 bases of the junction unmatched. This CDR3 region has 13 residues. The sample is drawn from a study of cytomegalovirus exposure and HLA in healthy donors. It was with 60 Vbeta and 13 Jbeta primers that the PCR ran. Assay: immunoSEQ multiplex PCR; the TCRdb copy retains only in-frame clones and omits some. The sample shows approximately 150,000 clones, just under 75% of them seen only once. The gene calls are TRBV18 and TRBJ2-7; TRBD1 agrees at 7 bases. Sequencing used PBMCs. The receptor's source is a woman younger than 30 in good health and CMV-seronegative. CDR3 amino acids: CASSSTQGNEQYF. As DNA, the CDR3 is TGTGCCAGCTCATCGACACAGGGGAACGAGCAGTACTTC.